A single T cell receptor beta chain is shown here with its context. Its antigen is currently unknown. The length of the CDR3 is 11 residues. Germline CDR1 MNHEY, CDR2 SVGAGI. V shed 6 bases and J shed 5 bases, with 7 bases lying between them. The data were obtained in a study of PD-L1 blockade in urothelial cancer. Study as a whole: Specimens of blood held a median count of roughly 130,000 T cells. General observations from the study: Those with durable benefit had larger increases in tumor-associated blood clones at 3 weeks. Below-median blood TCR clonality before treatment forecast better survival.

Each PCR had synthetic TCR analog templates added to it as a spike-in. TCRdb's copy holds only in-frame clones and misses some; the assay was immunoSEQ multiplex PCR. The table has some 41,000 clones, 80% to 90% seen once. Documented time point: peripheral blood 6 weeks after treatment start. The source of this sequence is a man in his sixties or seventies with urothelial cancer. The V call is TRBV6-5, the J call TRBJ2-5; D is ambiguous. Specimen: PBMCs, collected around atezolizumab (anti-PD-L1) treatment. As DNA, the CDR3 is TGTGCCAGCAGGAGATGGGAGACCCAGTACTTC. Translated, it gives CASRRWETQYF.